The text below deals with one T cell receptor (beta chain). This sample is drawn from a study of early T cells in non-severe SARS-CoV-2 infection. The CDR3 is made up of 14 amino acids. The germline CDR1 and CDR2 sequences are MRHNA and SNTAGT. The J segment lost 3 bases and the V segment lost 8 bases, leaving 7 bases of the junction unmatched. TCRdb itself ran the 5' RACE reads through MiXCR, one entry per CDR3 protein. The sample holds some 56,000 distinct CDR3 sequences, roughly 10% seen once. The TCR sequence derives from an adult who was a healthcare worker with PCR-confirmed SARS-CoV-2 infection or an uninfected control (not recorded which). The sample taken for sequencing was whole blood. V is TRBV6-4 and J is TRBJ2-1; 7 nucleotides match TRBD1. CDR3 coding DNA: TGTGCCAGCGGCCGGGACAGTAACTACAATGAGCAGTTCTTC. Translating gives CASGRDSNYNEQFF.